The 29 T cell receptor beta chains listed next were all sequenced from one sample in a study of T cells after yellow fever vaccination. TCRdb independently ran MiXCR on the 5' RACE reads; one entry per CDR3 protein. Seen here are over 10,000 distinct CDR3 sequences, roughly 6% observed once, and the top ten hold almost 0.95%. Here the sequenced sample was PBMCs, either bulk or a sorted T-cell subset (CD4+, CD8+, memory, or dextramer-sorted; not recorded which), taken on the day of the yellow fever booster vaccination. These receptors originate from a man aged 25-45 years who received the YFV17D yellow fever vaccine.

This clonotype has at least ten counts. The chain is built from TRBV7-8 and TRBJ2-7; a weak D match, TRBD1 (6 bases). From germline, CDR1 is SGHVS and CDR2 FQNEAQ. The V end lost 3 bases, the J end lost 2 bases, and 8 bases lay between the germline ends. The CDR3 length is 13 residues. The CDR3 DNA reads TGTGCCAGCAGCTTTCAGGGGACCTACGAGCAGTACTTC. This translates into CASSFQGTYEQYF.

Within the sample, this clonotype is medium-sized. V usage is TRBV4-3 and J usage is TRBJ2-3; TRBD2 aligns across 13 bases. The germline CDR1 and CDR2 sequences are LGHNA and YSLEER. The V gene end was trimmed by 7 bases and the J gene end by 4 bases; junction bases not matched to a gene: 5. The CDR3 runs 15 residues. CDR3 DNA: TGCGCCAGCAAATCCGGACTAGCGGGGGCAGATACGCAGTATTTT. Translated: CASKSGLAGADTQYF.

In its sample, this clonotype was seen many times. The V call is TRBV28, the J call TRBJ2-2; the match to TRBD1 covers 8 bases. V trimming: 3 bases; J trimming: 5 bases; junction bases outside the gene matches: 5. This CDR3 comprises 15 residues. Germline CDR1 is MDHEN and CDR2 is SYDVKM. Here the CDR3 reads CASSFADRATGELFF. In DNA, the CDR3 is TGTGCCAGCAGTTTTGCGGACAGGGCGACCGGGGAGCTGTTTTTT.

The chain joins TRBV29-1 to TRBJ2-5; TRBD2 might be the D (5 bases). Germline V lookup: CDR1 SQVTM, CDR2 ANQGSEA. V was trimmed by 4 bases and J by 2 bases, leaving 14 bases between them. This CDR3 region has 14 residues. DNA of the CDR3: TGCAGCGTTGTGGTAGGGAGTAGGCAAGAGACCCAGTACTTC. Its translation: CSVVVGSRQETQYF.

This clonotype came up many times. The chain is built from TRBV12-3 or TRBV12-4 and TRBJ2-5, with no clear D. The CDR3 is made up of 12 amino acids. The V and J ends lost 1 base and 6 bases respectively, with 6 bases between them. The CDR3 spells CASSLGVQTQYF. The DNA of the CDR3 is TGTGCCAGCAGTTTAGGGGTTCAGACCCAGTACTTC.

This clonotype was observed at least ten times. V and J are TRBV9 and TRBJ2-7, with 11 bases identical to TRBD1. In germline, CDR1 is SGDLS, CDR2 YYNGEE. The CDR3 is 15 amino acids. Trimming removed 2 bases from V and 6 bases from J; junction bases left unmatched: 7. CDR3 coding DNA: TGTGCCAGCAGCGTTCTCTGGACAGGGGGCGGCGAGCAGTACTTC. It translates to CASSVLWTGGGEQYF.

This clonotype showed up many times. The chain combines TRBV15 with TRBJ2-7; D unresolved. Germline CDR1 is LNHNV and CDR2 is YYDKDF (reference sequence). The CDR3 extends over 15 amino acids. Trimming left V 7 bases short and J 4 bases short, with 20 bases between. CDR3 DNA: TGTGCCACCACCCCAAACCCTAACACTCCTTACGAGCAGTACTTC. Amino acid sequence: CATTPNPNTPYEQYF.

This clonotype was observed once. The rearrangement joins TRBV7-8 to TRBJ2-1; D gene uncertain. The CDR3 sequence is 12 residues long. CDR1 SGHVS and CDR2 FQNEAQ come from the germline V gene. V lost 8 bases and J 9 bases, leaving 14 bases between the germline ends. CDR3 amino acids: CASQDGVGEQFF. The CDR3 nucleotides read TGTGCCAGCCAGGACGGCGTGGGTGAGCAGTTCTTC.

This clonotype was detected ten times or more. The V gene is TRBV4-2, the J gene TRBJ2-1, with 8 bases matching TRBD2. Germline assignment: CDR1 LGHNA and CDR2 YNFKEQ. This CDR3 is built from 14 residues. The trim removed 5 bases at V and 4 bases at J, leaving 4 bases unmatched. CDR3 nucleotide sequence: TGTGCCAGCAGCGGCACGGGGGGGTACAATGAGCAGTTCTTC. Its protein is CASSGTGGYNEQFF.

This clonotype qualifies as medium-sized. The chain uses TRBV6-2 or TRBV6-3 and TRBJ1-2, with D possibly TRBD1 on 6 matching bases. Germline CDR1 reads MNHEY; CDR2 reads SVGEGT. CDR3 size: 11 residues. Trimming shortened V by 5 bases and J by 8 bases, and 9 bases separated the two germline ends. The DNA of the CDR3 is TGTGCCAGCAGTCTACAGGGAGGCTACACCTTC. This encodes CASSLQGGYTF.

This clonotype was counted many times. The V call is TRBV3-1, the J call TRBJ1-4; possible D gene TRBD1, 5 bases. CDR1 and CDR2 (germline): LGHDT, YNNKEL (reference sequence). Trimming stripped 1 base from V and 8 bases from J, with 14 bases between. The CDR3 spans 15 residues. The CDR3 reads CASSQGTGVREKLFF. CDR3 DNA: TGTGCCAGCAGCCAAGGGACGGGGGTGAGGGAAAAACTGTTTTTT. The full variable domain, with the rest looked up from reference TRBV3-1 and TRBJ1-4, is DTAVSQTPKYLVTQMGNDKSIKCEQNLGHDTMYWYKQDSKKFLKIMFSYNNKELIINETVPNRFSPKSPDKAHLNLHINSLELGDSAVYFCASSQGTGVREKLFFGSGTQLSVL.

By share of the sample, this clonotype is medium-sized. This sequence joins TRBV27 and TRBJ1-6, with TRBD1 as a possible D gene (5 bases). V lost 7 bases, J lost 6 bases, and 10 bases lay in between. Germline lookup yields CDR1 MNHEY and CDR2 SMNVEV (reference sequence). The length of the CDR3 is 13 residues. CDR3 sequence (DNA): TGTGCCAGCAAACAAGGGGCTAATTCACCCCTCCACTTT. Protein sequence: CASKQGANSPLHF.

The CDR3 protein is CASSISLPGNEQFF. The CDR3 DNA reads as TGTGCCAGTAGTATAAGTCTCCCCGGGAATGAGCAGTTCTTC. V and J are TRBV19 and TRBJ2-1; no firm D call. The CDR3 runs 14 residues. Germline CDR1 LNHDA, CDR2 SQIVND (reference sequence). Trimming took 2 bases from V and 7 from J, leaving 12 bases between them. Using reference TRBV19 and TRBJ2-1 for the parts outside the CDR3, the full variable domain is DGGITQSPKYLFRKEGQNVTLSCEQNLNHDAMYWYRQDPGQGLRLIYYSQIVNDFQKGDIAEGYSVSREKKESFPLTVTSAQKNPTAFYLCASSISLPGNEQFFGPGTRLTVL.

This clonotype was detected many times. The V gene is TRBV5-3, the J gene TRBJ2-7, with D tentatively TRBD1 (5 bases). TRBV5-3 carries the ORF label, with uncertain function. The CDR3 consists of 13 residues. Trimming removed 3 bases from V and 0 bases from J, with 7 bases in between. The CDR3: CARSYRSSYEQYF. The DNA for the CDR3 is TGTGCCAGAAGCTACAGGAGCTCCTACGAGCAGTACTTC.

This clonotype was detected ten times or more. This sequence joins TRBV2 and TRBJ1-4, with D unresolved. CDR1 is SNHLY, CDR2 FYNNEI, per germline. This CDR3 is 15 amino acids long. The V gene lost 1 base and the J gene lost 3 bases, with 9 bases spanning the gap. CDR3 bases: TGTGCCAGCAGTGAAGGACCGGCCTCTAATGAAAAACTGTTTTTT. Protein: CASSEGPASNEKLFF.

The sample holds many counts of this clonotype. J is TRBJ2-7 and V is TRBV7-2; D gene unclear. CDR3 length: 14 amino acids. Per the germline V gene, CDR1 is SGHTA and CDR2 is FQGNSA. Deletions cut 2 bases from V and 0 bases from J, with 8 bases between. Here the CDR3 reads CASSLLGSSYEQYF. The CDR3 nucleotides are TGTGCCAGCAGCTTACTAGGATCCTCCTACGAGCAGTACTTC.

This clonotype was found many times. The V call is TRBV21-1, the J call TRBJ1-5; the table names TRBD1, a call not compared with the DNA. TRBV21-1 is annotated as a pseudogene. The CDR3 is 16 amino acids. The CDR3 DNA sequence: TGTGCCAGCACCCTAGAAGCGGACAGGGGGATCCAGCCCCAGCATTTT. Protein: CASTLEADRGIQPQHF.

Ten or more counts support this clonotype. The chain uses TRBV5-1 and TRBJ2-5; TRBD2 matches at 11 bases. From germline, CDR1 is SGHRS and CDR2 YFSETQ. The CDR3 runs 15 residues. The ends lost 4 bases at V and 5 bases at J; junction bases unmatched: 7. Written as DNA, the CDR3 is TGCGCCAGCAGCGTGACTAGCGGGATCGGGGAGACCCAGTACTTC. Residues: CASSVTSGIGETQYF.

This clonotype was seen repeatedly, ten times or more. The chain carries TRBV5-1 and TRBJ2-5, with D perhaps given as TRBD1 or TRBD2 (6 bases each). The CDR3 runs to 14 residues. Germline lookup yields CDR1 SGHRS and CDR2 YFSETQ. Trimming left V 2 bases short and J 5 bases short, with 13 bases between. CDR3 in amino acids: CASSLGGRSETQYF. The CDR3 DNA reads TGCGCCAGCAGCTTAGGGGGGCGGTCGGAGACCCAGTACTTC. The complete variable domain, with remaining parts taken from reference TRBV5-1 and TRBJ2-5, reads KAGVTQTPRYLIKTRGQQVTLSCSPISGHRSVSWYQQTPGQGLQFLFEYFSETQRNKGNFPGRFSGRQFSNSRSEMNVSTLELGDSALYLCASSLGGRSETQYFGPGTRLLVL.

By share, this clonotype ranks as medium-sized. This rearrangement joins TRBV5-5 to TRBJ2-5; D gene unclear. This CDR3 comprises 16 residues. V lost 1 base and J lost 6, with 19 bases in between. The germline V gene encodes CDR1 SGHKS and CDR2 YYEKEE (reference sequence). The CDR3 DNA sequence: TGTGCCAGCAGCTTGCAGACGCCCCCCATTGGCCAGACCCAGTACTTC. Translating gives CASSLQTPPIGQTQYF.

In this sample, this clonotype turned up many times. The chain recombines TRBV5-1 with TRBJ2-3; 7 bases are shared with TRBD1. The V and J ends lost 2 bases and 0 bases, in that order; junction bases with no gene match: 3. The CDR3 runs to 15 residues. Looked up from germline, CDR1 is SGHRS and CDR2 is YFSETQ. In DNA form, the CDR3 reads TGCGCCAGCAGCTTCCAACAGGGGAGCACAGATACGCAGTATTTT. This sequence encodes CASSFQQGSTDTQYF.

This clonotype was detected many times. This rearrangement joins TRBV28 to TRBJ2-1, with D perhaps matching TRBD2 (5 bases). There are 15 residues in the CDR3. Trimming cost V 6 bases and J 6 bases, with 18 bases left between them. CDR1 is MDHEN and CDR2 is SYDVKM in the germline V gene. CDR3 nucleotides: TGTGCCAGCAGCCCGGACGGTGTACGGGGCAATGAGCAGTTCTTC. The encoded protein is CASSPDGVRGNEQFF.

This clonotype occurred many times. The rearrangement uses TRBV6-1 and TRBJ1-6; D uncertain. This CDR3 region has 12 residues. Trimming removed 4 bases at V and 7 bases at J, with 5 bases between. Per germline, CDR1 MNHNS and CDR2 SASEGT. CDR3 in amino acids: CASSVGNSPLHF. CDR3 in DNA: TGTGCCAGCAGTGTGGGGAATTCACCCCTCCACTTT.

This clonotype was observed many times. As DNA, the CDR3 is TGTGCCAGCTCCTCAAACAGCGCCTCTGGGGCCAACGTCCTGACTTTC. Amino acids: CASSSNSASGANVLTF. This sequence joins TRBV18 and TRBJ2-6, with D hard to call. The CDR3 consists of 16 residues. Germline loops: CDR1 KGHSH, CDR2 LQKENI. V lost 6 bases, J lost 0 bases, and 12 bases lay in between.

In its sample, this clonotype is medium-sized (0.01 to 0.1%). Here the CDR3 DNA reads TGTGCCAGCAGTTTTCGACAGGGACAAGGCTACACCTTC. Its translation: CASSFRQGQGYTF. The chain recombines TRBV12-3 or TRBV12-4 with TRBJ1-2, with 7 bases fitting TRBD1. V shed 3 bases, J shed 8 bases, and the junction held 6 bases outside the gene matches. The CDR3 loop spans 13 amino acids.

This clonotype has ten or more counts. The DNA of the CDR3 is TGTGCCAGCAGCCATAATTTTGCGCAGGGAAAGATCGGGGAGCTGTTTTTT. Protein sequence: CASSHNFAQGKIGELFF. The chain recombines TRBV14 with TRBJ2-2, with a possible D match to TRBD1 (5 bases). V lost 3 bases to trimming and J lost 7 bases, with 21 bases between them. This CDR3 spans 17 amino acids. Germline assignment: CDR1 SGHDN and CDR2 FVKESK.

This clonotype rates as medium-sized. This chain joins TRBV5-1 and TRBJ2-2; 7 nucleotides match TRBD1. The trim removed 4 bases at V and 1 base at J, leaving 1 base unmatched. CDR1 and CDR2 (germline): SGHRS, YFSETQ. The CDR3 is made up of 14 amino acids. The CDR3 is CASSRQGNTGELFF. In nucleotides, the CDR3 is TGCGCCAGCAGCAGACAGGGGAACACCGGGGAGCTGTTTTTT.

In this sample, this clonotype is medium-sized. This chain connects TRBV29-1 to TRBJ2-2; 7 positions agree with TRBD1. CDR3 length: 14 residues. The V segment lost 4 bases and the J segment 0 bases; nucleotides outside the gene matches: 2. Germline V gives CDR1 SQVTM, CDR2 ANQGSEA. The CDR3 loop is CSVGQGPNTGELFF. CDR3 DNA: TGCAGCGTTGGACAGGGCCCGAACACCGGGGAGCTGTTTTTT.

By share of the sample, this clonotype is medium-sized. CDR3 loop: CAWSVVGSNQETQYF. CDR3 nucleotide sequence: TGTGCCTGGAGTGTAGTAGGGTCTAACCAAGAGACCCAGTACTTC. The chain links TRBV30 to TRBJ2-5, with D unresolved. This CDR3 comprises 15 residues. The germline gives CDR1 GTSNPN, CDR2 SVGIG (reference sequence). Trimming stripped 0 bases from V and 0 bases from J, with 11 bases between.